The 30 T cell receptor beta chains below come from one sample, sequenced in a study of radiation and T cells in renal cell carcinoma. The repertoire was sequenced with immunoSEQ multiplex PCR; TCRdb's copy has only in-frame clones and lacks some. Counted here are some 110,000 clones, around 80% occurring once; the ten biggest clones make up less than 3.5%. The time point denotes: baseline pretreatment blood. Sample treatment: 15 Gy SBRT to primary tumor, nephrectomy 4 weeks later. The starting material was blood, obtained from a patient whose treatment included radiotherapy and nephrectomy. Receptors were obtained from a woman aged 55-70 years with renal cell carcinoma.

The V and J genes are TRBV18 and TRBJ2-2; D unresolved. CDR1 is KGHSH, CDR2 LQKENI, per germline. The V and J ends lost 6 bases and 2 bases respectively, with 4 bases between them. CDR3 length: 12 amino acids. The CDR3 sequence: CASSPNTGELFF. The CDR3 bases are TGTGCCAGCTCCCCTAACACCGGGGAGCTGTTTTTT.

The chain has TRBV7-8 and TRBJ2-7; D uncertain. CDR1 is SGHVS, CDR2 FQNEAQ, per germline. The CDR3 contains 14 residues. V shed 5 bases and J shed 1 base, with 12 bases lying between them. The CDR3 loop is CASSPGALSYEQYF. CDR3 sequence (DNA): TGTGCCAGCAGCCCTGGTGCTCTTTCCTACGAGCAGTACTTC.

The CDR3 DNA sequence: TGTGCCATCAGTGAAAGAGCTAGCACAGATACGCAGTATTTT. Amino acids: CAISERASTDTQYF. This sequence joins TRBV10-3 and TRBJ2-3; D ambiguous. V was cut by 3 bases and J by 0 bases, with 7 bases left in between. The CDR3 is 14 amino acids. The germline V gene has CDR1 ENHRY and CDR2 SYGVKD.

The chain carries TRBV19 and TRBJ1-5; 10 bases agree with TRBD1. Looked up from germline, CDR1 is LNHDA and CDR2 is SQIVND (reference sequence). The CDR3 length is 17 residues. Trimming cost V 7 bases and J 6 bases; bases outside gene matches: 15. The CDR3 DNA reads as TGTGCCAGTAAACTGAGGCCGGGGGACAGGGGAAGTCAGCCCCAGCATTTT. Translating gives CASKLRPGDRGSQPQHF.

The chain couples TRBV19 to TRBJ2-1; TRBD1 aligns across 7 bases. The CDR3 is 15 amino acids. V was clipped by 9 bases and J by 0 bases; unmatched bases: 8. Germline assignment: CDR1 LNHDA and CDR2 SQIVND (reference sequence). CDR3 sequence: CASSTGDRSYNEQFF. CDR3 bases: TGTGCCAGCTCTACAGGGGACCGCTCCTACAATGAGCAGTTCTTC. The full variable domain, with the rest looked up from reference TRBV19 and TRBJ2-1, is DGGITQSPKYLFRKEGQNVTLSCEQNLNHDAMYWYRQDPGQGLRLIYYSQIVNDFQKGDIAEGYSVSREKKESFPLTVTSAQKNPTAFYLCASSTGDRSYNEQFFGPGTRLTVL.

This rearrangement joins TRBV9 to TRBJ2-1, with 7 bases fitting TRBD1. V was clipped by 0 bases and J by 9 bases; unmatched bases: 6. CDR1 is SGDLS and CDR2 is YYNGEE in the germline V gene. The CDR3 runs 14 residues. This CDR3 is CASSVEGTASEQFF. The CDR3 DNA reads TGTGCCAGCAGCGTAGAAGGGACAGCGAGTGAGCAGTTCTTC.

The V and J genes are TRBV5-4 and TRBJ1-4; D remains unclear. Germline CDR1 SGHNT, CDR2 YYREEE (reference sequence). The CDR3 consists of 14 residues. With 0 bases removed from V and 6 bases from J, the gap between germline ends came to 9 bases. The CDR3: CASSLEYGDEKLFF. The CDR3 region has the DNA TGTGCCAGCAGCTTGGAATACGGGGATGAAAAACTGTTTTTT.

The chain is built from TRBV19 and TRBJ1-1, with D uncertain. Looked up from germline, CDR1 is LNHDA and CDR2 is SQIVND (reference sequence). The V end lost 3 bases, the J end lost 3 bases, and 14 bases lay between the germline ends. The CDR3 spans 15 residues. The CDR3 reads CASSILGIKDTEAFF. As DNA, the CDR3 is TGTGCCAGTAGTATTTTAGGGATAAAGGACACTGAAGCTTTCTTT.

The chain recombines TRBV5-1 with TRBJ1-2, with D possibly matching TRBD1 (6 bases). The CDR3 covers 15 residues. Trimming left V 3 bases short and J 4 bases short, with 16 bases between. Germline values: CDR1 SGHRS, CDR2 YFSETQ. The CDR3 here is CASSSDPGQFYGYTF. CDR3 coding DNA: TGCGCCAGCAGCTCTGATCCGGGACAATTCTATGGCTACACCTTC. The whole variable domain, remainder taken from reference TRBV5-1 and TRBJ1-2, is KAGVTQTPRYLIKTRGQQVTLSCSPISGHRSVSWYQQTPGQGLQFLFEYFSETQRNKGNFPGRFSGRQFSNSRSEMNVSTLELGDSALYLCASSSDPGQFYGYTFGSGTRLTVV.

This chain links TRBV7-3 with TRBJ2-2, with 9 bases fitting TRBD2. CDR1 is SGHTA, CDR2 FQGTGA, per germline. This CDR3 region has 15 residues. With 8 bases clipped from V and 4 bases from J, the junction kept 8 bases outside the gene matches. The CDR3 nucleotides are TGTGCCAGCGGTCAAGTACTAGCGGGCACCGGGGAGCTGTTTTTT. Translation: CASGQVLAGTGELFF.

The chain carries TRBV7-2 and TRBJ2-3; D remains ambiguous. V lost 4 bases, J lost 0 bases, and 17 bases lay in between. The CDR3 length is 17 residues. Germline loops: CDR1 SGHTA, CDR2 FQGNSA. The CDR3 DNA is TGTGCCAGCAGCTCCCCGCTCGGCGGATCTAGCACAGATACGCAGTATTTT. This encodes CASSSPLGGSSTDTQYF.

This sequence joins TRBV28 and TRBJ1-5; D remains ambiguous. Germline CDR1 MDHEN, CDR2 SYDVKM. Between the trimmed V and J ends, which lost 2 bases and 2 bases, there was a span of 10 bases. The CDR3 runs to 15 residues. Here the CDR3 DNA reads TGTGCCAGCAGTTTACGGGTTTTGGGCAATCAGCCCCAGCATTTT. Its protein product is CASSLRVLGNQPQHF.

V usage is TRBV9 and J usage is TRBJ2-2, with TRBD2 matching over 9 bases. V was pared by 6 bases and J by 1 base, with 4 bases of the junction left unmatched. CDR1 is SGDLS, CDR2 YYNGEE, per germline. This CDR3 has 15 residues. The CDR3 loop reads CASTQTSGNTGELFF. The CDR3 DNA is TGTGCCAGCACCCAGACTAGCGGGAACACCGGGGAGCTGTTTTTT.

The gene calls are TRBV4-2 and TRBJ1-3, with 7 bases fitting TRBD1. CDR3 length equals 16 residues. Trimming at V came to 2 bases and at J to 0 bases, leaving 4 bases not matched to a gene. Per germline, CDR1 LGHNA and CDR2 YNFKEQ. In DNA form, the CDR3 reads TGTGCCAGCAGCCAACAACAGGGGTACTCTGGAAACACCATATATTTT. This translates into CASSQQQGYSGNTIYF.

The chain combines TRBV6-5 with TRBJ1-6, with D uncertain. The CDR3 consists of 13 residues. The germline CDR1 and CDR2 sequences are MNHEY and SVGAGI. Trimming took off 5 bases at V and 8 bases at J, with 10 bases between the two ends. The CDR3 nucleotides are TGTGCCAGCAGTAGGGCCTTAGATTCACCCCTCCACTTT. Encoded protein: CASSRALDSPLHF.

This chain uses TRBV5-1 with TRBJ1-2; D perhaps matches TRBD1 (5 bases). Germline loops: CDR1 SGHRS, CDR2 YFSETQ. The V gene lost 6 bases and the J gene lost 3 bases, with 18 bases spanning the gap. The CDR3 extends over 15 amino acids. CDR3 protein: CASTPQEGRDYGYTF. The DNA for the CDR3 is TGCGCCAGCACCCCACAGGAGGGGCGAGACTATGGCTACACCTTC.

Regarding this clone: Compared with germline, one end of the junction differs, possibly owing to a read error. The chain couples TRBV7-9 to TRBJ2-3; 8 positions match TRBD1. Per the germline V gene, CDR1 is SEHNR and CDR2 is FQNEAQ (reference sequence). There are 16 residues in the CDR3. CDR3 bases: TGCGCCAGCAGCCCCTCAGGACAGGGAAGGACAGATACGCAGTATTTT. It codes for CASSPSGQGRTDTQYF.

The genes are TRBV9 and TRBJ2-3, with D maybe TRBD2 (5 bases). The germline V and J ends were trimmed by 0 bases and 5 bases, with 13 bases remaining between them. The CDR3 is 15 residues long. Germline assignment: CDR1 SGDLS and CDR2 YYNGEE. In DNA, the CDR3 is TGTGCCAGCAGCGTAGCCCCCCAAGCGGTAGATACGCAGTATTTT. This gives the protein CASSVAPQAVDTQYF.

The rearrangement uses TRBV7-6 and TRBJ2-3, with D possibly matching TRBD2 (5 bases). From germline, CDR1 is SGHVS and CDR2 FNYEAQ. There are 12 residues in the CDR3. Between the trimmed V and J ends, which lost 8 bases and 3 bases, there was a span of 9 bases. This CDR3 reads CASSRRTDTQYF. The CDR3 nucleotides read TGTGCCAGCTCTAGGAGGACAGATACGCAGTATTTT.

This clone was seen more than once but under ten times. CDR3 amino acids: CASSNRGGHGYTF. The CDR3, as DNA: TGTGCCAGTAGTAATCGAGGAGGGCATGGCTACACCTTC. The V call is TRBV19, the J call TRBJ1-2; D unresolved. This CDR3 is 13 amino acids long. V was trimmed by 4 bases and J by 6 bases, leaving 12 bases between them. The V gene's germline CDR1 is LNHDA and CDR2 SQIVND (reference sequence).

This sequence joins TRBV5-1 and TRBJ1-1; the D gene is possibly TRBD1 (6 bases). CDR3 length: 14 residues. Trimming removed 0 bases at V and 4 bases at J, with 10 bases between. The germline CDR1 and CDR2 sequences are SGHRS and YFSETQ. The CDR3: CASSLAGATTEAFF. CDR3 DNA sequence: TGCGCCAGCAGCTTGGCGGGGGCGACCACTGAAGCTTTCTTT.

The V gene is TRBV27, the J gene TRBJ1-1; D may be TRBD1 (6 bases). V lost 3 bases and J 1 base, leaving 9 bases between the germline ends. Germline CDR1 and CDR2: MNHEY and SMNVEV (reference sequence). There are 14 residues in the CDR3. CDR3 coding DNA: TGTGCCAGCAGTTTGGGACACTCGAACACTGAAGCTTTCTTT. It translates to CASSLGHSNTEAFF.

This clone has a single count. The chain has TRBV5-4 and TRBJ2-1; 8 nucleotides match TRBD2. CDR3 length equals 16 residues. CDR1 is SGHNT, CDR2 YYREEE, per germline (reference sequence). V dropped 4 bases and J dropped 2; count of bases not matched to a gene: 8. CDR3 amino acids: CASSPVAGGPYNEQFF. The CDR3 DNA follows: TGTGCCAGCAGCCCGGTGGCGGGAGGTCCCTACAATGAGCAGTTCTTC.

The chain couples TRBV28 to TRBJ2-6, with 9 bases identical to TRBD1. This CDR3 spans 18 amino acids. Per the germline V gene, CDR1 is MDHEN and CDR2 is SYDVKM. V lost 6 bases and J lost 0; bases outside the gene matches: 9. The CDR3 region has the DNA TGTGCCAGCAGCCCTACCGGGACAGGGAGCTCTGGGGCCAACGTCCTGACTTTC. Translating gives CASSPTGTGSSGANVLTF.

V and J are TRBV28 and TRBJ1-2; D not resolved. The length of the CDR3 is 14 residues. Germline V gene data show CDR1 as MDHEN and CDR2 as SYDVKM. Trimming shortened V by 3 bases and J by 8 bases, and 16 bases separated the two germline ends. The CDR3 DNA reads as TGTGCCAGCAGTTTTCCAGTTGGGATCGGGGGCTACACCTTC. Translating gives CASSFPVGIGGYTF.

This clone was observed a single time. This chain links TRBV10-2 with TRBJ2-7, with D unresolved. From germline, CDR1 is WSHSY and CDR2 SAAADI. The CDR3 is made up of 13 amino acids. V dropped 6 bases and J dropped 0 bases, with 9 bases sitting between them. CDR3 sequence reads: CASRDRGSYEQYF. The CDR3 nucleotides are TGCGCCAGCAGGGACCGAGGCTCCTACGAGCAGTACTTC.

The chain has TRBV15 and TRBJ2-7; perhaps D is TRBD1 or TRBD2 (5 bases each). The CDR3 is 14 amino acids. Germline loops: CDR1 LNHNV, CDR2 YYDKDF (reference sequence). Trimming took 0 bases from V and 2 from J, leaving 8 bases between them. This chain's CDR3 is CATSRDGATYEQYF. Here the CDR3 DNA reads TGTGCCACCAGCAGAGACGGGGCCACCTACGAGCAGTACTTC.

The table lists this clone with a few counts. The rearrangement joins TRBV19 to TRBJ2-1; D ambiguous. The CDR3 covers 15 residues. Germline V lookup: CDR1 LNHDA, CDR2 SQIVND (reference sequence). The ends were cut back, 2 bases at V and 2 bases at J, with 10 bases in the middle. CDR3 nucleotide sequence: TGTGCCAGTAGTATACCGGGCTATACCTACAATGAGCAGTTCTTC. Its protein product is CASSIPGYTYNEQFF. The variable domain in full, completed from reference TRBV19 and TRBJ2-1, reads DGGITQSPKYLFRKEGQNVTLSCEQNLNHDAMYWYRQDPGQGLRLIYYSQIVNDFQKGDIAEGYSVSREKKESFPLTVTSAQKNPTAFYLCASSIPGYTYNEQFFGPGTRLTVL.

The chain is built from TRBV5-5 and TRBJ1-1, with 9 bases aligning to TRBD1. The CDR3 sequence is 13 residues long. The trim removed 4 bases at V and 5 bases at J, leaving 3 bases unmatched. In germline, CDR1 is SGHKS, CDR2 YYEKEE (reference sequence). CDR3: CASSRDRDTEAFF. CDR3 sequence (DNA): TGTGCCAGCAGCCGGGACAGGGATACTGAAGCTTTCTTT.

The chain has TRBV29-1 and TRBJ2-1; 8 bases agree with TRBD1. Germline V lookup: CDR1 SQVTM, CDR2 ANQGSEA. The junction had 11 bases not matched to a gene; V was cut back by 7 bases and J by 9 bases. This CDR3 is 13 amino acids long. The CDR3 sequence is CSAQPSGGVEQFF. The CDR3 coding sequence is TGCAGCGCACAGCCTTCAGGGGGCGTTGAGCAGTTCTTC.